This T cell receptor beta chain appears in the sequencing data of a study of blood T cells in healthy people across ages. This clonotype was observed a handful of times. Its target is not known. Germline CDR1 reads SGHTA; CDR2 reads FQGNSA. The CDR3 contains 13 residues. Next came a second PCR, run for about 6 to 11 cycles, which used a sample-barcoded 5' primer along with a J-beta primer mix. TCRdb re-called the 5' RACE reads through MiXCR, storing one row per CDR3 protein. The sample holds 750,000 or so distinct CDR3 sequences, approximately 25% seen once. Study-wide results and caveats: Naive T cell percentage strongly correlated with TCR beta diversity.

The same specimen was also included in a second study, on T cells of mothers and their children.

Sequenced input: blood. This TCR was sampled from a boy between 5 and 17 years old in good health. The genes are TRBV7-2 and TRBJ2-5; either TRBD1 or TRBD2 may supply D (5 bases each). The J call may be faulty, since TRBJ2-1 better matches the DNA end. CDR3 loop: CASSLTPGARQFF. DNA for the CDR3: TGTGCCAGCAGCTTAACCCCCGGGGCGAGGCAGTTCTTC.